This T cell receptor beta chain comes out of a study of shared clonotypes between healthy human individuals. The study, taken as a whole, reports: Roughly 5% of naive CD4 clonotypes were shared across four donors.

Deep level was the assay's run setting. The table came from immunoSEQ multiplex PCR; TCRdb's copy has only in-frame clones and leaves some out. The sample holds roughly 2 million clones, under 97% seen once. Between the trimmed V and J ends, which lost 2 bases and 4 bases, there was a span of 3 bases. There are 12 residues in the CDR3. Germline CDR1 and CDR2: SGDLS and YYNGEE. Details on this clone: Its matching antigen is unknown. This specimen includes other DNA sequences encoding the same CDR3.

The material sequenced was naive CD4+ T cells sorted from blood. Specified subset: CD45RA+ positively selected. J is TRBJ2-2 and V is TRBV9; D gene uncertain. The receptor was isolated from a man aged 18 to 29 in good health. The CDR3 loop reads CASSVFTGELFF. The CDR3 bases are TGTGCCAGCAGCGTTTTCACCGGGGAGCTGTTTTTT.